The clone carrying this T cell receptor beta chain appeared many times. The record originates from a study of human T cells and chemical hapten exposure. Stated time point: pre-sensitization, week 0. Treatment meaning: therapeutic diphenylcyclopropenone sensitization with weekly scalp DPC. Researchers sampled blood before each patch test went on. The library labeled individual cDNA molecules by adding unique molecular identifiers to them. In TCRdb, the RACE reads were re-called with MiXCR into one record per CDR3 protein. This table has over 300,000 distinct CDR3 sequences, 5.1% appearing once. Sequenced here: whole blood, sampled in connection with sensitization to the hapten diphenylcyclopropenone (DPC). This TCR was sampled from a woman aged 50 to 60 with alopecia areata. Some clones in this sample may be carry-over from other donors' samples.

Written as DNA, the CDR3 is TGTGCCAGCAGCTTCGGACTAGCGGGAGGGTATGAGCAGTTCTTC. Translated: CASSFGLAGGYEQFF. V and J are TRBV7-2 and TRBJ2-1; 15 nucleotides match TRBD2. The CDR3 extends over 15 amino acids. Germline V gene lookup returns CDR1 SGHTA and CDR2 FQGNSA. The trim removed 3 bases at V and 8 bases at J, leaving 2 bases unmatched.